This T cell receptor (beta chain) comes out of a study of OX40 agonist ivuxolimab in advanced cancers. Sequenced by immunoSEQ multiplex PCR; TCRdb stores in-frame clones only, minus some. The top ten clones hold roughly 0.44% of a sample with about 64,000 clones, around 93% of them seen once. Germline V CDR1 and CDR2: MNHEY, SVGAGI. Trimming removed 6 bases from V and 0 bases from J, with 12 bases in between. CDR3 length: 14 amino acids. This TCR was sampled from an adult with an advanced solid tumor such as melanoma, head and neck, liver or kidney cancer. This rearrangement joins TRBV6-5 to TRBJ2-7; a possible D gene is TRBD2 (6 bases). The input for sequencing was CD4+ or CD8+ T cells sorted from blood, taken in a trial of the OX40 agonist ivuxolimab. Written as DNA, the CDR3 is TGTGCCAGCAGGTCGGCCGGGAGCTCCTACGAGCAGTACTTC. Its translation: CASRSAGSSYEQYF.